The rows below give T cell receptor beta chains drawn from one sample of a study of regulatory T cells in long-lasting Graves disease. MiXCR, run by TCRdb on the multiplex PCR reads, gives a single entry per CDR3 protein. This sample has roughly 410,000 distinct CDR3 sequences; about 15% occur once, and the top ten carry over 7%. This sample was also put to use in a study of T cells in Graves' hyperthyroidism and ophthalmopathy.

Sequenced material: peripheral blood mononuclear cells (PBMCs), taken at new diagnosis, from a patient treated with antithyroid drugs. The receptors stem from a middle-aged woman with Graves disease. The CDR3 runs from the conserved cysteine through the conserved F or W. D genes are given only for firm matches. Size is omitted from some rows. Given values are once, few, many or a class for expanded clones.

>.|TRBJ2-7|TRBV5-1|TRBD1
CASSTGHGKTGGSYEQYF
TGCGCCAGCAGCACCGGCCATGGGAAGACAGGGGGGTCCTACGAGCAGTACTTC
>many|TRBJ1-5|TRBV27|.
CASSLVGVGQPQHF
TGTGCCAGCAGTTTAGTCGGGGTTGGTCAGCCCCAGCATTTT
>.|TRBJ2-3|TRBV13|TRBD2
CASSTGLAGGLYTDTQYF
TGTGCCAGCAGCACAGGACTAGCGGGAGGTCTTTACACAGATACGCAGTATTTT
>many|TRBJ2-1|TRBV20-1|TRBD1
CSVVDRDRVGGSYNEQFF
TGCAGTGTTGTAGACCGGGACAGGGTTGGGGGCTCCTACAATGAGCAGTTCTTC
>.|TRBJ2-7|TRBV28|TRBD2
CASSSPSGMRYKQYF
TGTGCCAGCAGTTCTCCTAGCGGGATGAGATACAAGCAGTACTTC
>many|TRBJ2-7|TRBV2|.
CASKGRPYEQYF
TGTGCCAGCAAGGGACGGCCTTACGAGCAGTACTTC
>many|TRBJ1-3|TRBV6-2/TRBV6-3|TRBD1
CASSDRGTVGNTIYF
TGTGCCAGCAGTGACCGCGGGACAGTTGGAAACACCATATATTTT
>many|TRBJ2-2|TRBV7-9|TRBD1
CASSLGQGDTGELFF
TGTGCCAGCAGCTTAGGACAGGGGGACACCGGGGAGCTGTTTTTT
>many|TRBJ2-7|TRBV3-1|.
CASSQGSEQYF
TGTGCCAGCAGCCAAGGGTCTGAGCAGTACTTC
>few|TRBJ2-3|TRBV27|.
CASSLGLNTDTQYF
TGTGCCAGCAGTTTAGGTCTTAACACAGATACGCAGTATTTT
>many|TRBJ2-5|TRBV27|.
CASSSGRRVGETQYF
TGTGCCAGCAGTTCGGGGCGGAGGGTGGGGGAGACCCAGTACTTC
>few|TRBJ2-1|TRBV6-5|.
CASSYLFPYNEQFF
TGTGCCAGCAGTTACCTCTTCCCTTACAATGAGCAGTTCTTC
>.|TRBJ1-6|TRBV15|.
CATSRDSPNPRVVVYNSPLHF
TGTGCCACCAGCAGAGACTCCCCTAATCCTCGAGTAGTAGTCTATAATTCACCCCTCCACTTT
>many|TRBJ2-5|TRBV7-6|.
CASSLDPGIGETQYF
TGTGCCAGCAGCTTAGATCCGGGGATCGGAGAGACCCAGTACTTC
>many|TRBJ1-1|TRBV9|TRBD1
CASSVTGQGNTEAFF
TGTGCCAGCAGCGTCACGGGACAGGGGAACACTGAAGCTTTCTTT
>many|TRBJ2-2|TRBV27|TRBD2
CASSFVGLAGEKNTGELFF
TGTGCCAGCAGTTTTGTGGGACTAGCGGGAGAAAAGAACACCGGGGAGCTGTTTTTT
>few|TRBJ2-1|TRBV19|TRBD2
CASSATSGRKNEQFF
TGTGCCAGTAGTGCCACTAGCGGGAGGAAGAATGAGCAGTTCTTC
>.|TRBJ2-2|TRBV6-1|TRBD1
CASSEYGTGQNTGELFF
TGTGCCAGCAGTGAATACGGGACAGGGCAAAACACCGGGGAGCTGTTTTTT
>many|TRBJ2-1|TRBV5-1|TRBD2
CASSLVSGRANEQFF
TGTGCCAGCAGCTTAGTTAGCGGGAGGGCCAATGAGCAGTTCTTC
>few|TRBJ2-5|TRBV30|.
CAWSASKSVQYF
TGTGCCTGGAGTGCGTCCAAGAGTGTCCAGTACTTC
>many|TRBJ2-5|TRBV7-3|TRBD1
CASSPTGGETQYF
TGTGCCAGCAGCCCCACAGGGGGGGAGACCCAGTACTTC
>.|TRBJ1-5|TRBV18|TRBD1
CASSPPLGQGNQPQHF
TGTGCCAGCTCACCACCGTTGGGACAGGGGAATCAGCCCCAGCATTTT
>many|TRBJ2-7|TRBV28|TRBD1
CASRQGAGEQYF
TGTGCCAGCAGACAGGGGGCTGGCGAGCAGTACTTC
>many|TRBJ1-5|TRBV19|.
CASSTRTGLSQPQHF
TGTGCCAGTAGTACCCGAACAGGGTTGAGTCAGCCCCAGCATTTT
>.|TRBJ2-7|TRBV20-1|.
CSAKGEATYEQYF
TGCAGTGCTAAAGGAGAGGCGACCTACGAGCAGTACTTC
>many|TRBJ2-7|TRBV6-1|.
CATSSGGGIYEQYF
TGTGCCACCTCCTCTGGAGGGGGCATCTACGAGCAGTACTTC
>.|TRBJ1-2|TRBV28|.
CASRTTGSGYTF
TGTGCCAGCAGAACCACGGGATCGGGCTACACCTTC
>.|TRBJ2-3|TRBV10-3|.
CAISDKEGDTQYF
TGTGCCATCAGTGATAAGGAAGGGGATACGCAGTATTTT
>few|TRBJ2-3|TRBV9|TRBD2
CASSIGTSRGTDTQYF
TGTGCCAGCAGCATCGGGACTAGCAGAGGCACAGATACGCAGTATTTT
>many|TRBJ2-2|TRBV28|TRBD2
CASSTDGLAGTGELFF
TGTGCCAGCAGTACGGACGGACTAGCGGGCACCGGGGAGCTGTTTTTT
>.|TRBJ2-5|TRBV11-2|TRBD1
CASSFYGQGAWTQYF
TGTGCCAGCAGCTTTTACGGACAGGGGGCTTGGACCCAGTACTTC
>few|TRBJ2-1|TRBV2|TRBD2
CARKTSGSKNEQFF
TGTGCCAGGAAAACTAGCGGGAGTAAGAATGAGCAGTTCTTC
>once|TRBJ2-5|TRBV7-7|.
CASSFEGSAGETQYF
TGTGCTAGCAGCTTTGAAGGGTCAGCCGGGGAGACCCAGTACTTC